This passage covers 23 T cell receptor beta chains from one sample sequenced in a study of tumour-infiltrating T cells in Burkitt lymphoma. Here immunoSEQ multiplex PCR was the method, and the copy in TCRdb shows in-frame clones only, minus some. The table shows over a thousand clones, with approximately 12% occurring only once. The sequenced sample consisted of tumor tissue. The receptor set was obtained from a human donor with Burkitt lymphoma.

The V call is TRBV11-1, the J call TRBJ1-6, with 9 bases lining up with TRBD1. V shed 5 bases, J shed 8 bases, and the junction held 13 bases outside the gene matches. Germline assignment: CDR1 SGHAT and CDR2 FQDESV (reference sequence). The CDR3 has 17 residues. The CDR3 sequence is CASSLNLQGAKHSPLHF. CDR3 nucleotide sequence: TGTGCCAGCAGCCTAAACCTACAGGGGGCCAAGCATTCACCCCTCCACTTT.

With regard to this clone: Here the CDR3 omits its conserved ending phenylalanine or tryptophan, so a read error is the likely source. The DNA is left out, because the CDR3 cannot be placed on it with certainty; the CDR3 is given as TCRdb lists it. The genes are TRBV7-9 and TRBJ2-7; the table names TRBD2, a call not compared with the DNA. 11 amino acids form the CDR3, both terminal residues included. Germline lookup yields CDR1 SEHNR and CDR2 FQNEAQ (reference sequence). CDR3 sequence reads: CASSLDEGIYI.

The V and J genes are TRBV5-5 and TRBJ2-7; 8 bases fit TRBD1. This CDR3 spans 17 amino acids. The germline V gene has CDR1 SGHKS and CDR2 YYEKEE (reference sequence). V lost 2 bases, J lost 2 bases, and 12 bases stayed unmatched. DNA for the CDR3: TGTGCCAGCAGCTTCTTCCAGGGGGCATTCTCCCCCTACGAGCAGTACTTC. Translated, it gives CASSFFQGAFSPYEQYF.

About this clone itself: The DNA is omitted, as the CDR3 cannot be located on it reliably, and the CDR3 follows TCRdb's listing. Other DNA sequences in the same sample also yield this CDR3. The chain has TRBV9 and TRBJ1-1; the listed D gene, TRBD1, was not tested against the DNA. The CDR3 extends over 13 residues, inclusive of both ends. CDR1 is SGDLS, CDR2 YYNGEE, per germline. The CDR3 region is CASSVGAGAEAFF.

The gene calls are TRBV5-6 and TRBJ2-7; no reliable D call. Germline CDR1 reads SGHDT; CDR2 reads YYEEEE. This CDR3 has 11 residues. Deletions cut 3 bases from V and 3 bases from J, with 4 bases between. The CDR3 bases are TGTGCCAGCAGCTCGTTCTACGAGCAGTACTTC. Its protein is CASSSFYEQYF.

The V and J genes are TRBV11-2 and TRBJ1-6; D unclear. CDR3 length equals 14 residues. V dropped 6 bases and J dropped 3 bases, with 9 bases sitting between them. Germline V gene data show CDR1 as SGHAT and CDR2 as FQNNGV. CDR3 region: CASSPGIYNSPLHF. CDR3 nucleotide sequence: TGTGCCAGCAGTCCCGGGATCTATAATTCACCCCTCCACTTT.

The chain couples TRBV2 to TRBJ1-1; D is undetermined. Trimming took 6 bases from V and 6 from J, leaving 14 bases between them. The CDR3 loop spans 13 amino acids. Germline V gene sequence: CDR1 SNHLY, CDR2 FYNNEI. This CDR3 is CASRVIGIAEAFF. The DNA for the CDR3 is TGTGCCAGCAGGGTGATAGGGATAGCTGAAGCTTTCTTT.

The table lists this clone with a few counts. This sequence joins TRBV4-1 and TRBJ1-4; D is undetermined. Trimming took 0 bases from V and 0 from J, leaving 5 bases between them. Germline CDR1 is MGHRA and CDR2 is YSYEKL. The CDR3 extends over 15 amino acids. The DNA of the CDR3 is TGCGCCAGCAGCCAAGAGACACCAACTAATGAAAAACTGTTTTTT. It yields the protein CASSQETPTNEKLFF.

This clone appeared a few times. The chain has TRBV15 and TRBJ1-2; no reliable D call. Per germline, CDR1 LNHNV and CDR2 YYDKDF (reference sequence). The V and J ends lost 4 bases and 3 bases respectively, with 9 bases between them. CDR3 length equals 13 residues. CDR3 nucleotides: TGTGCCACCAGCATGGATTTATACTATGGCTACACCTTC. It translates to CATSMDLYYGYTF.

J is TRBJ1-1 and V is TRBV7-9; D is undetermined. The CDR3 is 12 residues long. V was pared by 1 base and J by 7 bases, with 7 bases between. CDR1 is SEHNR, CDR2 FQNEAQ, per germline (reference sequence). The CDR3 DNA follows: TGTGCCAGCAGCTTAGGGGGAGGTGAAGCTTTCTTT. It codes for CASSLGGGEAFF.

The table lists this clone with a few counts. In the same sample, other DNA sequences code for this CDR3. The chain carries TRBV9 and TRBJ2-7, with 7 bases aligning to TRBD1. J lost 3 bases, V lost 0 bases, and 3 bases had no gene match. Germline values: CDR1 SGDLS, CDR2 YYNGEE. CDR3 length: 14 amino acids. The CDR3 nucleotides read TGTGCCAGCAGCGTAGGAGGGGGCGGCTACGAGCAGTACTTC. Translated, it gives CASSVGGGGYEQYF.

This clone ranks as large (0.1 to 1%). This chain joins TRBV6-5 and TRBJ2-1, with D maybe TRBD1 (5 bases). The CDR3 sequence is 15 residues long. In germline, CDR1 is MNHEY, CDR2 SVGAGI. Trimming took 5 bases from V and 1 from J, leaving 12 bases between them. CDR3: CASSKSTASYNEQFF. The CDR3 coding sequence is TGTGCCAGCAGTAAATCGACAGCATCCTACAATGAGCAGTTCTTC.

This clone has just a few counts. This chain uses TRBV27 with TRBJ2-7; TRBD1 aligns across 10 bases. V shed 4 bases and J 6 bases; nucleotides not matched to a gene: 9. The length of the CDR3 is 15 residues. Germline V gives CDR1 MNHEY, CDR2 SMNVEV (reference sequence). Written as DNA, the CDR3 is TGTGCCAGCAGTTCCCTCCGACAGGGGGCTGGCGAGCAGTACTTC. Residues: CASSSLRQGAGEQYF.

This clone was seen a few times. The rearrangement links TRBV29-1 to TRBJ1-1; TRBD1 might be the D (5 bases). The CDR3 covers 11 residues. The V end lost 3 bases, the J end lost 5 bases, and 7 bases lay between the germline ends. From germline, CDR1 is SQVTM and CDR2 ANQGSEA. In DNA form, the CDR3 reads TGCAGCGTTGATAGGGGAACTGAAGCTTTCTTT. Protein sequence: CSVDRGTEAFF. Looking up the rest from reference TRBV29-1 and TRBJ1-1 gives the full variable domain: SAVISQKPSRDICQRGTSLTIQCQVDSQVTMMFWYRQQPGQSLTLIATANQGSEATYESGFVIDKFPISRPNLTFSTLTVSNMSPEDSSIYLCSVDRGTEAFFGQGTRLTVV.

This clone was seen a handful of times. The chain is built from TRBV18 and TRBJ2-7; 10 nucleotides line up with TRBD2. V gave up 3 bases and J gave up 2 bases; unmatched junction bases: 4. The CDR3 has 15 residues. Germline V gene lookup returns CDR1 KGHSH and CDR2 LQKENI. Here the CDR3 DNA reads TGTGCCAGCTCACCGCTAGCGGGGGCGGCCTACGAGCAGTACTTC. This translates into CASSPLAGAAYEQYF.

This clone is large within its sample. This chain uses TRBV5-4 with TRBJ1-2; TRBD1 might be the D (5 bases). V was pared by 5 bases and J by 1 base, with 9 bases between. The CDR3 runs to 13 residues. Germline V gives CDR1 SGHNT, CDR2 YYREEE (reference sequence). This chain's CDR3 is CASRGVHNYGYTF. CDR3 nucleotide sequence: TGTGCCAGCAGGGGGGTGCATAACTATGGCTACACCTTC.

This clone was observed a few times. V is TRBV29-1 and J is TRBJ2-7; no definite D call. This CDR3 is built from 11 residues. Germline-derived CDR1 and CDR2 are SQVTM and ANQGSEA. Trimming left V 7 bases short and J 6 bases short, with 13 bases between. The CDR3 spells CSADQGIEQYF. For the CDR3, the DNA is TGCAGCGCGGACCAAGGCATCGAGCAGTACTTC.

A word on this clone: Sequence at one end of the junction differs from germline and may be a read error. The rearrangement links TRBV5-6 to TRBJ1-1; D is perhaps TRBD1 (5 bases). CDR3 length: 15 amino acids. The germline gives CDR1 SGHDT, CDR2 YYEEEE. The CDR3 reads CASSLPGTMNTEAFF. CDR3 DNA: TGTGCTAGCAGCTTGCCAGGGACGATGAACACTGAAGCTTTCTTT.

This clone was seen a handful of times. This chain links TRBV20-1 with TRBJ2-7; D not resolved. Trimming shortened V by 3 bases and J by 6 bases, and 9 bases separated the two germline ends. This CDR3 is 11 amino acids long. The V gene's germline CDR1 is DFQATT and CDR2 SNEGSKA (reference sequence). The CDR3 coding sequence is TGCAGTGCTAGGAAAGTTAGCGAGCAGTACTTC. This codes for CSARKVSEQYF.

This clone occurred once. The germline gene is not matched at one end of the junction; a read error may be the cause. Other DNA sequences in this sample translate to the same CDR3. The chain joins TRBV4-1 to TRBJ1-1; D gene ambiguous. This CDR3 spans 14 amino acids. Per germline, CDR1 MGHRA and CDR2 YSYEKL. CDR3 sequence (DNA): TGCGCCAGCAGCCCCGGTGTAGGGCCGGTTGAAGCGTTCTTT. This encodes CASSPGVGPVEAFF.

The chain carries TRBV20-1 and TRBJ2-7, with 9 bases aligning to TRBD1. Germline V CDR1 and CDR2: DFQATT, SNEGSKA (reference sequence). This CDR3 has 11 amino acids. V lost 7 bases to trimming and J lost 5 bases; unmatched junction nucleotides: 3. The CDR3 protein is CSVRDRDEQYF. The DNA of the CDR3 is TGCAGTGTTCGGGACAGGGACGAGCAGTACTTC.

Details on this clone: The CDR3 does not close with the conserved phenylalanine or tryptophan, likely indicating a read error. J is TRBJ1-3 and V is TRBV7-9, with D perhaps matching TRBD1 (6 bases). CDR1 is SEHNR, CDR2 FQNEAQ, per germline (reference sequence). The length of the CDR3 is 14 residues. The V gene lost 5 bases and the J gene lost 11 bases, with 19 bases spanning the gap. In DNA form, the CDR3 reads TGTGCCAGCAGCCCTCGGACAGCCCCGGGAGCCATATATGTT. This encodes CASSPRTAPGAIYV.

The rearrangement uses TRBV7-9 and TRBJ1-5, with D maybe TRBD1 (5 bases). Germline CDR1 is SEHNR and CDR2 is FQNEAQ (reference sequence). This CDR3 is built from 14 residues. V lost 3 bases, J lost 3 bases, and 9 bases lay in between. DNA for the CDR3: TGTGCCAGCAGCTTTGACAGTCACAATCAGCCCCAGCATTTT. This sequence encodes CASSFDSHNQPQHF.